Listed below are T cell receptor beta chains from one sample, sequenced in a study of blood T cells in healthy people across ages. TCRdb redid the calling of the 5' RACE reads with MiXCR, one entry per CDR3 protein. The sample lists roughly 1,000,000 distinct CDR3 sequences; 20% to 25% were seen once. The sample was also linked to a second study, of T cells of mothers and their children.

Sample: blood. The receptor set was obtained from a girl aged 2-10 years in good health. CDR3s include the opening cysteine and the closing phenylalanine or tryptophan. D genes are given only for firm matches. Rows may omit the clone size; those that give it use once, few, many or a size class.

>TRBD1|TRBJ2-5|TRBV28|few
TGTGCCAGCAGTTTAGGGGCAGGGGGCCTCCAAGAGACCCTGTACTTC
CASSLGAGGLQETLYF
>-|TRBJ1-1|TRBV12-3/TRBV12-4|-
TGTGCCAGCAGTTTACAGGAGTACACTGAAGCTTTCTTT
CASSLQEYTEAFF
>-|TRBJ1-2|TRBV7-2|-
TGTGCCAGCAGCTTGCGAGGGGAATTTACCCAAGGCTACACCTTC
CASSLRGEFTQGYTF
>-|TRBJ1-3|TRBV14|-
TGTGCCAGCAGCCAAGAAACAGTCGGAAACACCATATATTTT
CASSQETVGNTIYF
>-|TRBJ2-5|TRBV11-2|-
TGTGCCAGCAGCTTAGAGAAGGGGTACGAGACCCAGTACTTC
CASSLEKGYETQYF
>-|TRBJ2-5|TRBV28|few
TGTGCCAGCACCTCTGGCTCTGGCGGGGCGGACGAGACCCAGTACTTC
CASTSGSGGADETQYF
>TRBD2|TRBJ2-5|TRBV18|few
TGTGCCAGCTCCTCCGAGCGGGGGGCTTTGAACCAAGAGACCCAGTACTTC
CASSSERGALNQETQYF
>-|TRBJ1-5|TRBV9|-
TGTGCCAGCAGCGTCACAAGGTTGAGGAATCAGCCCCAGCATTTT
CASSVTRLRNQPQHF
>-|TRBJ2-1|TRBV4-3|many
TGCGCCAGCAGCCAAGATGGGCAGGGAGTCTACAATGAGCAGTTCTTC
CASSQDGQGVYNEQFF
>-|TRBJ2-7|TRBV3-1|few
TGTGCCAGCAGCCAAGAGGGGGAGCTTCCGGGCTACGAGCAGTACTTC
CASSQEGELPGYEQYF
>TRBD2|TRBJ2-5|TRBV7-6|-
TGTGCCAGCAGCTTAGCGGTTAGCGGGGGACGGGAGACCCAGTACTTC
CASSLAVSGGRETQYF
>TRBD1|TRBJ2-5|TRBV4-2|many
TGTGCCAGCAGCCAAGAAGAGGGGGCATGGGAGACCCAGTACTTC
CASSQEEGAWETQYF
>TRBD1|TRBJ1-4|TRBV15|-
TGTGCCACCGATCCGGGACAGTTTGCAACTAATGAAAAACTGTTTTTT
CATDPGQFATNEKLFF
>TRBD2|TRBJ2-6|TRBV28|-
TGTGCCAGCACCTTAGCGGGGTCGGGGGCCAACGTCCTGACTTTC
CASTLAGSGANVLTF
>-|TRBJ2-3|TRBV7-9|once
TGTGCCAGCAGTTTTTGGGAACACCCCACAGATACGCAGTATTTT
CASSFWEHPTDTQYF
>-|TRBJ1-2|TRBV20-1|-
TGCAGTGCCGCGGCGTTTGCCGGGGGCCCTTCTCAGGGCTACACCTTC
CSAAAFAGGPSQGYTF
>TRBD2|TRBJ2-3|TRBV5-1|few
TGCGCCAGCAGTCAGCGGGAGGGGAGCACAGATACGCAGTATTTT
CASSQREGSTDTQYF
>-|TRBJ2-5|TRBV6-2/TRBV6-3|-
TGTGCCAGCACCGATTCGGAGACCCAGTACTTC
CASTDSETQYF
>-|TRBJ1-6|TRBV5-1|-
TGCGCCAGCAGCTTACACAGGCCGAGCTCCTATAATTCACCCCTCCACTTT
CASSLHRPSSYNSPLHF
>-|TRBJ2-3|TRBV5-1|-
TGCGCCAGCAGCCCGACCGGACTGATAAGCACAGATACGCAGTATTTT
CASSPTGLISTDTQYF
>-|TRBJ2-4|TRBV6-6|-
TGTGCCAGCAGCCCTGCGGGGCACATTCAGTACTTC
CASSPAGHIQYF
>TRBD1|TRBJ1-5|TRBV20-1|few
TGCAGTGCTAGGGGGGAGGGACAGTTAAGCAATCTGCCCCAGCATTTT
CSARGEGQLSNLPQHF
>-|TRBJ1-4|TRBV4-2|-
TGTGCCAGCAGCCACCAGACGGAACTGTTTTTT
CASSHQTELFF
>-|TRBJ1-4|TRBV5-1|few
TGCGCCAGCAGCCCCCGCACGGGGGATGAAAAACTGTTTTTT
CASSPRTGDEKLFF
>-|TRBJ1-2|TRBV12-3/TRBV12-4|few
TGTGCCAGCAGCCCATCACTTTATGGCTACACCTTC
CASSPSLYGYTF
>-|TRBJ2-7|TRBV14|-
TGTGCCAGCAGCCAAGGAACCGTTGGACAATTTCTTTACGAGCAGTACTTC
CASSQGTVGQFLYEQYF